These 21 T cell receptor beta chains came from one sample sequenced in a study of human T cells and chemical hapten exposure. Time point denoted: pre-sensitization, week 0. Specified treatment: therapeutic diphenylcyclopropenone sensitization with weekly scalp DPC. TCRdb re-derived calls from the RACE reads in MiXCR, one entry per CDR3 protein. The top ten clones hold roughly 4% of a sample with about 92,000 distinct CDR3 sequences, 9.6% of them seen once. Sample: whole blood, taken in connection with sensitization to the hapten diphenylcyclopropenone (DPC). These receptors originate from a woman aged 40 to 50 with alopecia areata. Some clones in this sample may be carry-over from other donors' samples.

This clonotype was recorded at least ten times. The chain has TRBV12-3 or TRBV12-4 and TRBJ1-6; no definite D call. CDR3 length equals 13 residues. V lost 3 bases and J 9 bases, leaving 9 bases between the germline ends. CDR3 in amino acids: CASSFSGSSPLHF. CDR3 DNA sequence: TGTGCCAGCAGTTTTTCTGGCAGTTCACCCCTCCACTTT.

This clonotype came up a few times. This sequence joins TRBV5-1 and TRBJ2-3; D not resolved. Germline V gene lookup returns CDR1 SGHRS and CDR2 YFSETQ. The V end lost 3 bases, the J end lost 6 bases, and 17 bases lay between the germline ends. There are 15 residues in the CDR3. CDR3 amino acids: CASSSRAPGSDTQYF. The CDR3 DNA sequence: TGCGCCAGCAGCTCCCGGGCCCCGGGCTCCGATACGCAGTATTTT.

This clonotype was detected a few times. The chain is built from TRBV4-1 and TRBJ2-3; 7 bases are shared with TRBD2. This CDR3 spans 17 amino acids. Germline values: CDR1 MGHRA, CDR2 YSYEKL. Losses at the gene ends were 0 bases for V and 3 bases for J; bases not matched to a gene: 9. As DNA, the CDR3 is TGCGCCAGCAGCCAAGATCTTGCCGGGGGGACGACAGATACGCAGTATTTT. Translation: CASSQDLAGGTTDTQYF.

This clonotype was recorded a few times. V is TRBV5-6 and J is TRBJ1-6; a weak D match, TRBD1 (5 bases). The ends were cut back, 2 bases at V and 7 bases at J, with 16 bases in the middle. CDR3 length: 16 residues. Germline lookup yields CDR1 SGHDT and CDR2 YYEEEE. The CDR3 DNA reads TGTGCCAGCAGCTTCTTCCGTGGGACCGGCAATTCACCCCTCCACTTT. Amino acids: CASSFFRGTGNSPLHF.

This clonotype was counted many times. V usage is TRBV11-3 and J usage is TRBJ2-3; D is possibly TRBD2 (6 bases). The CDR3 has 15 residues. Per germline, CDR1 SGHNT and CDR2 YENEEA. V was shortened by 3 bases and J by 2 bases, with 12 bases between the two germline ends. In DNA form, the CDR3 reads TGTGCCAGCAGCTTCGGTGGGACTGTCACAGATACGCAGTATTTT. It yields the protein CASSFGGTVTDTQYF.

The chain uses TRBV20-1 and TRBJ1-4; a possible D gene is TRBD1 (5 bases). V gave up 6 bases and J gave up 8 bases, with 16 bases separating them. Germline lookup yields CDR1 DFQATT and CDR2 SNEGSKA (reference sequence). This CDR3 has 13 residues. In DNA, the CDR3 is TGCAGTGCCCTTCCGGGGGGTGGGGAAAAACTGTTTTTT. Its translation: CSALPGGGEKLFF.

This clonotype was counted ten times or more. V is TRBV9 and J is TRBJ2-3, with 9 bases that match TRBD1. The V gene's germline CDR1 is SGDLS and CDR2 YYNGEE. V was clipped by 4 bases and J by 3 bases; unmatched bases: 9. The CDR3 is made up of 16 amino acids. The CDR3 DNA follows: TGTGCCAGCAGCATCGGACAGGGGCCCCCAACAGATACGCAGTATTTT. Protein sequence: CASSIGQGPPTDTQYF. Filled out from reference TRBV9 and TRBJ2-3, the complete variable domain reads DSGVTQTPKHLITATGQRVTLRCSPRSGDLSVYWYQQSLDQGLQFLIQYYNGEERAKGNILERFSAQQFPDLHSELNLSSLELGDSALYFCASSIGQGPPTDTQYFGPGTRLTVL.

The table lists this clonotype with many counts. The J gene is TRBJ2-1, the V gene TRBV7-2; D gene unclear. CDR1 and CDR2 (germline): SGHTA, FQGNSA. V was pared by 2 bases and J by 9 bases, with 17 bases between. The CDR3 contains 15 residues. CDR3 sequence reads: CASSLMGQPKGEQFF. The CDR3 coding sequence is TGTGCCAGCAGCTTAATGGGCCAGCCCAAGGGTGAGCAGTTCTTC.

This chain uses TRBV28 with TRBJ2-4; 8 nucleotides match TRBD2. Trimming took 1 base from V and 3 from J; bases not matched to a gene: 2. Germline V gene data show CDR1 as MDHEN and CDR2 as SYDVKM. The CDR3 has 15 amino acids. The CDR3 DNA reads as TGTGCCAGCAGTTTATATGCGGGGGGCAAAAACATTCAGTACTTC. Translating it yields CASSLYAGGKNIQYF.

This clonotype came up many times. The V gene is TRBV12-3 or TRBV12-4, the J gene TRBJ2-5; 8 bases map to TRBD2. This CDR3 has 17 amino acids. The ends lost 7 bases at V and 4 bases at J; junction bases unmatched: 17. The CDR3 here is CASTPPGLVPGGETQYF. CDR3 sequence (DNA): TGTGCCAGCACCCCGCCGGGACTAGTTCCCGGGGGAGAGACCCAGTACTTC.

This clonotype has just a few counts. The chain uses TRBV20-1 and TRBJ1-5; D is ambiguous. In germline, CDR1 is DFQATT, CDR2 SNEGSKA (reference sequence). CDR3 length: 15 residues. Trimming removed 0 bases at V and 5 bases at J, with 14 bases between. The CDR3 loop reads CSARDLKDHDQPQHF. CDR3 nucleotide sequence: TGCAGTGCTAGAGACTTAAAAGACCACGATCAGCCCCAGCATTTT.

This clonotype was seen many times. V is TRBV7-2 and J is TRBJ2-3, with TRBD1 identical over 8 bases. This CDR3 spans 14 amino acids. Trimming at V came to 2 bases and at J to 4 bases, leaving 2 bases not matched to a gene. Germline lookup yields CDR1 SGHTA and CDR2 FQGNSA. In nucleotides, the CDR3 is TGTGCCAGCAGCTTACAGGGGGCCGCAGATACGCAGTATTTT. Its translation: CASSLQGAADTQYF. The whole variable domain, filled in from reference TRBV7-2 and TRBJ2-3, reads GAGVSQSPSNKVTEKGKDVELRCDPISGHTALYWYRQSLGQGLEFLIYFQGNSAPDKSGLPSDRFSAERTGGSVSTLTIQRTQQEDSAVYLCASSLQGAADTQYFGPGTRLTVL.

This clonotype was counted between two and nine times. The CDR3 spells CASSVTGGQETQYF. Here the CDR3 DNA reads TGCGCCAGCAGCGTGACAGGGGGACAAGAGACCCAGTACTTC. The V and J genes are TRBV5-1 and TRBJ2-5; 9 positions match TRBD1. The CDR3 contains 14 residues. Germline V gene sequence: CDR1 SGHRS, CDR2 YFSETQ. V shed 4 bases, J shed 2 bases, and the junction held 3 bases outside the gene matches.

This clonotype was found a few times. The rearrangement links TRBV28 to TRBJ1-6; no firm D call. Germline assignment: CDR1 MDHEN and CDR2 SYDVKM. The CDR3 is 20 residues long. V was clipped by 4 bases and J by 0 bases, with 22 bases between them. Here the CDR3 DNA reads TGTGCCAGCAGTTCCCTCACGGCTACCTTTTCAAGCTCCTATAATTCACCCCTCCACTTT. Its translation is CASSSLTATFSSSYNSPLHF.

The chain recombines TRBV6-6 with TRBJ2-7; no reliable D call. The CDR3 has 15 residues. Germline V gene data show CDR1 as MNHNY and CDR2 as SVGAGI (reference sequence). V lost 6 bases and J 6 bases, leaving 21 bases between the germline ends. In DNA, the CDR3 is TGTGCCAGCAGCTACGCCTCTAGAACAGAGGCCGAGCAGTACTTC. Translating gives CASSYASRTEAEQYF.

V is TRBV19 and J is TRBJ2-7; no clear D. CDR1 and CDR2 (germline): LNHDA, SQIVND (reference sequence). Trimming left V 4 bases short and J 2 bases short, with 12 bases between. CDR3 length equals 14 residues. CDR3 sequence: CASSNQRNTYEQYF. CDR3 bases: TGTGCCAGTAGTAACCAGCGCAATACCTACGAGCAGTACTTC.

The J gene is TRBJ1-2, the V gene TRBV5-1; possible D gene TRBD1, 6 bases. V lost 4 bases, J lost 6 bases, and 13 bases lay in between. The CDR3 is 13 residues long. The germline V gene has CDR1 SGHRS and CDR2 YFSETQ. The CDR3 is CASSVQGGDGYTF. The CDR3 nucleotides read TGCGCCAGCAGCGTACAGGGAGGAGATGGCTACACCTTC.

There are many counts of this clonotype. The V and J genes are TRBV6-5 and TRBJ1-2; possibly TRBD1 for D (6 bases). The CDR3 contains 15 residues. With 0 bases removed from V and 4 bases from J, the gap between germline ends came to 12 bases. Germline CDR1 MNHEY, CDR2 SVGAGI. CDR3 sequence (DNA): TGTGCCAGCAGTTACTCGTCCAGGGGAGCCTATGGCTACACCTTC. Its translation is CASSYSSRGAYGYTF.

The rearrangement joins TRBV5-1 to TRBJ1-6; unclear D gene. The CDR3 spans 14 residues. Germline V gene data show CDR1 as SGHRS and CDR2 as YFSETQ. Trimming stripped 1 base from V and 3 bases from J, with 5 bases between. CDR3 region: CASSLQLYNSPLHF. CDR3 DNA sequence: TGCGCCAGCAGCTTGCAGCTCTATAATTCACCCCTCCACTTT.

V and J are TRBV7-9 and TRBJ2-5, with no clear D. Germline V gives CDR1 SEHNR, CDR2 FQNEAQ (reference sequence). The CDR3 covers 12 residues. V was trimmed by 1 base and J by 6 bases, leaving 6 bases between them. CDR3 bases: TGTGCCAGCAGCTTAGACCCCAAGACCCAGTACTTC. Protein sequence: CASSLDPKTQYF.

There are a few counts of this clonotype. The chain combines TRBV7-9 with TRBJ1-1; D is undetermined. The CDR3 is 18 amino acids. V was clipped by 4 bases and J by 5 bases, with 26 bases between them. CDR1 and CDR2 from the germline V gene are SEHNR and FQNEAQ (reference sequence). The CDR3 here is CASSSEGRPQGFLTEAFF. Written as DNA, the CDR3 is TGTGCCAGCAGCTCAGAGGGTCGGCCCCAAGGGTTTTTAACTGAAGCTTTCTTT.